These 10 T cell receptor beta chains originate from one sample sequenced in a study of T cell clones after liver transplantation. Using immunoSEQ multiplex PCR, the repertoire was profiled, and TCRdb retains in-frame clones only, with some absent. The sample comprises approximately 55,000 clones, approximately 71% of which are singletons, and more than 9% rests with the top ten. The sequenced sample was CD4+ T cells from blood, obtained around 54 months after liver transplant. These receptors all come from a human patient who received a liver transplant. Some T cells may originate from the graft donor.

The chain carries TRBV5-1 and TRBJ2-2; D might be TRBD2 (6 bases). In germline, CDR1 is SGHRS, CDR2 YFSETQ. CDR3 length: 16 residues. V shed 2 bases and J shed 0 bases, with 11 bases lying between them. As DNA, the CDR3 is TGCGCCAGCAGCTTATTGGGAGGCGCGAACACCGGGGAGCTGTTTTTT. It translates to CASSLLGGANTGELFF.

The rearrangement joins TRBV10-2 to TRBJ1-2; tentative D call: TRBD1 (5 bases). Germline CDR1 is WSHSY and CDR2 is SAAADI. The CDR3 has 14 residues. V lost 6 bases and J 1 base, leaving 12 bases between the germline ends. The CDR3 reads CASSQGRDNYGYTF. In DNA form, the CDR3 reads TGCGCCAGCAGCCAGGGAAGGGATAACTATGGCTACACCTTC.

V is TRBV6-4 and J is TRBJ2-3; no reliable D call. Trimming removed 6 bases at V and 0 bases at J, with 13 bases between. The CDR3 loop spans 15 amino acids. Germline V gives CDR1 MRHNA, CDR2 SNTAGT. The CDR3, as DNA: TGTGCCAGCAGAGACCGGGCTTTAAGCACAGATACGCAGTATTTT. Protein sequence: CASRDRALSTDTQYF.

By share, this clone ranks as medium-sized (0.01 to 0.1%). This chain connects TRBV5-1 to TRBJ1-1; 9 nucleotides align to TRBD1. CDR1 is SGHRS, CDR2 YFSETQ, per germline. V dropped 2 bases and J dropped 8; count of bases not matched to a gene: 13. This CDR3 spans 16 amino acids. In nucleotides, the CDR3 is TGCGCCAGCAGCTTTGAACCCATACAGGGGGCAGGGGAAGCTTTCTTT. This sequence encodes CASSFEPIQGAGEAFF.

The gene calls are TRBV30 and TRBJ1-5; D unclear. Trimming removed 5 bases from V and 7 bases from J, with 12 bases in between. Germline V gene data show CDR1 as GTSNPN and CDR2 as SVGIG (reference sequence). The CDR3 loop spans 12 amino acids. This CDR3 reads CAWSLGRQPQHF. The CDR3 bases are TGTGCCTGGTCCCTTGGACGGCAGCCCCAGCATTTT.

V is TRBV7-8 and J is TRBJ2-7; a possible D gene is TRBD1 (5 bases). This CDR3 comprises 15 residues. The V gene lost 5 bases and the J gene lost 2 bases, with 16 bases spanning the gap. Germline V CDR1 and CDR2: SGHVS, FQNEAQ. The CDR3 here is CASSPSGPYPYEQYF. For the CDR3, the DNA is TGTGCCAGCAGCCCCTCAGGGCCCTATCCCTACGAGCAGTACTTC. The full variable domain, completed using reference TRBV7-8 and TRBJ2-7, is GAGVSQSPRYKVAKRGQDVALRCDPISGHVSLFWYQQALGQGPEFLTYFQNEAQLDKSGLPSDRFFAERPEGSVSTLKIQRTQQEDSAVYLCASSPSGPYPYEQYFGPGTRLTVT.

CDR3 amino acids: CASSYGLSGSEAFF. In DNA form, the CDR3 reads TGTGCCAGCAGCTATGGACTGTCCGGTAGTGAAGCTTTCTTT. The rearrangement links TRBV7-9 to TRBJ1-1; the D is unclear. Germline-derived CDR1 and CDR2 are SEHNR and FQNEAQ (reference sequence). V was pared by 4 bases and J by 7 bases, with 16 bases between. The CDR3 length is 14 residues.

This chain links TRBV4-1 with TRBJ2-3; perhaps TRBD2 as D (6 bases). CDR3 size: 15 residues. Germline lookup yields CDR1 MGHRA and CDR2 YSYEKL. V gave up 4 bases and J gave up 2 bases, with 13 bases separating them. The CDR3 coding sequence is TGCGCCAGCAGCCCACCGGGACTTAACACAGATACGCAGTATTTT. Translated: CASSPPGLNTDTQYF.

This clone was observed once. The V and J genes are TRBV11-2 and TRBJ2-5, with 8 bases lining up with TRBD2. Germline V gene data show CDR1 as SGHAT and CDR2 as FQNNGV. The CDR3 contains 16 residues. V gave up 3 bases and J gave up 4 bases; unmatched junction bases: 10. CDR3 sequence reads: CASSFGAGGGSETQYF. In DNA form, the CDR3 reads TGTGCCAGCAGCTTCGGGGCGGGGGGCGGTTCAGAGACCCAGTACTTC.

The J gene is TRBJ2-3, the V gene TRBV6-1, with TRBD1 identical over 11 bases. Germline trimming cut 8 bases from V and 4 bases from J; bases unmatched to any gene: 5. Germline V gene lookup returns CDR1 MNHNS and CDR2 SASEGT. The CDR3 consists of 14 residues. The CDR3 spells CASLRDRGSDTQYF. The CDR3 nucleotides are TGTGCCAGCCTACGGGACAGGGGGTCAGATACGCAGTATTTT.